This T cell receptor (beta chain) is from a study of neoadjuvant anti-PD-1 for oral cavity cancer. Repertoires were generated with immunoSEQ multiplex PCR, while TCRdb's copy carries only in-frame clones and drops some. The table records over 11,000 clones, about two thirds of them present only once. Germline V gives CDR1 ENHRY, CDR2 SYGVKD. This CDR3 has 11 amino acids. Between the trimmed V and J ends, which lost 3 bases and 6 bases, there was a span of 3 bases. This sample comprised PBMCs, obtained before nivolumab (anti-PD-1) treatment. The sequence derives from a person between 40 and 85 years old with oral cavity squamous cell carcinoma. The chain joins TRBV10-3 to TRBJ1-3; D uncertain. CDR3 nucleotides: TGTGCCATCAGTGAAGTAAACACCATATATTTT. Its protein is CAISEVNTIYF.